This TCR beta chain was captured in a study of identical twins. This clonotype was counted at least ten times. TCRdb itself ran the 5' RACE reads through MiXCR, one entry per CDR3 protein. The repertoire holds 550,000 to 700,000 distinct CDR3 sequences, with over 8.5% as singletons. Germline CDR1 is SGHVS and CDR2 is FQNEAQ. V was pared by 0 bases and J by 12 bases, with 12 bases between. The CDR3 contains 12 residues. These data are also associated with another study on yellow fever vaccine responses in identical twins.

Sequenced: PBMCs. This clonotype was obtained from a woman between 18 and 30 years old in good health. This chain joins TRBV7-8 and TRBJ2-7; the D gene could be TRBD1 or TRBD2 (5 bases each). CDR3 in amino acids: CASSLALWDPYF. The DNA of the CDR3 is TGTGCCAGCAGCTTAGCGCTATGGGACCCGTACTTC.